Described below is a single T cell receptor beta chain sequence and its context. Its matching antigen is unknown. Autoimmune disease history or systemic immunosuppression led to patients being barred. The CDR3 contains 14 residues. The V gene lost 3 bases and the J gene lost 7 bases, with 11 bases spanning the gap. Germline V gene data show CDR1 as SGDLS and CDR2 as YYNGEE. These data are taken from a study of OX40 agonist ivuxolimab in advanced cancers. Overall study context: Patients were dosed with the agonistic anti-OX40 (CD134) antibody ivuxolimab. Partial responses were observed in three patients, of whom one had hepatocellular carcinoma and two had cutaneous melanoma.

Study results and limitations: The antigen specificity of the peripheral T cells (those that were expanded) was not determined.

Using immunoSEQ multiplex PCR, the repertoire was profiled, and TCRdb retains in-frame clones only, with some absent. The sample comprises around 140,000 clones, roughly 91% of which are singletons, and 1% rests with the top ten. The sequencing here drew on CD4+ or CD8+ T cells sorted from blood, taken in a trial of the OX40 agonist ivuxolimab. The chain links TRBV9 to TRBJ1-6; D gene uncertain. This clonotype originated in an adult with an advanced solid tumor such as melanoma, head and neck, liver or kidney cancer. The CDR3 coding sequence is TGTGCCAGCAGCGCCTCCCTCCTAAATTCACCCCTCCACTTT. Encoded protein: CASSASLLNSPLHF.